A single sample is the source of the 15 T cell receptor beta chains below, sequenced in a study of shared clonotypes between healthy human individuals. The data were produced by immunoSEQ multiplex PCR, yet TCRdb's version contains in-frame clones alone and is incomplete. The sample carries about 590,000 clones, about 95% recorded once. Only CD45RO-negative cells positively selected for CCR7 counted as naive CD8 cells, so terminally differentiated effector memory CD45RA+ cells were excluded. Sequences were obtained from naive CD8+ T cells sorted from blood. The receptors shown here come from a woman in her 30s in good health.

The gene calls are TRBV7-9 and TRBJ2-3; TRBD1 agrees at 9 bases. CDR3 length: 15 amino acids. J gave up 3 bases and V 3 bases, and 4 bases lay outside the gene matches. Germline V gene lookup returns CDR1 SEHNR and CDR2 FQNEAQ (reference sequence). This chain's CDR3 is CASSLTGGRTDTQYF. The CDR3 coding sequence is TGTGCCAGCAGCTTGACAGGGGGTAGGACAGATACGCAGTATTTT.

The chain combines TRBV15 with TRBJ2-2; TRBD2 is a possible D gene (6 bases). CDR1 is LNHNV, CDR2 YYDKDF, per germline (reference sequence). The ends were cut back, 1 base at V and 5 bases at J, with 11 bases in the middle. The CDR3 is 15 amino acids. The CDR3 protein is CATSRGLEMTGELFF. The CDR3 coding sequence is TGTGCCACCAGCAGAGGACTAGAAATGACCGGGGAGCTGTTTTTT.

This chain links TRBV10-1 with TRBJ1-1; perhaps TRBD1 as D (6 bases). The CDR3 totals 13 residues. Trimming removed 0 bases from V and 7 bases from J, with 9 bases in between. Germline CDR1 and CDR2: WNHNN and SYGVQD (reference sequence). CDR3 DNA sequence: TGCGCCAGCAGTGAGTCGGAGGGGGTTGAAGCTTTCTTT. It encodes CASSESEGVEAFF.

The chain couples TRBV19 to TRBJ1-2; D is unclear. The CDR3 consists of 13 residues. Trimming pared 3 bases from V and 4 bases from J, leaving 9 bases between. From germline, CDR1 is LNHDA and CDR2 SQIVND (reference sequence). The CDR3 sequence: CASSITSLYGYTF. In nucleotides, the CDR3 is TGTGCCAGTAGTATTACCAGCCTCTATGGCTACACCTTC.

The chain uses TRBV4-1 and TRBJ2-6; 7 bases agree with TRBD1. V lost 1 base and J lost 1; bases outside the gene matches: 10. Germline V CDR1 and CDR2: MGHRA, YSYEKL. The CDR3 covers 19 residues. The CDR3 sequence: CASSQVFRQGLSGANVLTF. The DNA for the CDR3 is TGCGCCAGCAGCCAAGTTTTTCGACAGGGCCTTTCTGGGGCCAACGTCCTGACTTTC.

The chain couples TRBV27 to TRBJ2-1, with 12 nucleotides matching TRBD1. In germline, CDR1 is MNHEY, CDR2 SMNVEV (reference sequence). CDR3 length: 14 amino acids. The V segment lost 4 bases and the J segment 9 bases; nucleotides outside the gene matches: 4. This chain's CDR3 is CASSWGTGGREQFF. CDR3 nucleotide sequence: TGTGCCAGCAGTTGGGGGACAGGGGGCCGTGAGCAGTTCTTC.

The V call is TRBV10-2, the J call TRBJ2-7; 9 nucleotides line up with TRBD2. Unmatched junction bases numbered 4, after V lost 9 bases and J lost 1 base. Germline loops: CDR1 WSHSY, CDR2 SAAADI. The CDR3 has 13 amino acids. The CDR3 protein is CASKREASYEQYF. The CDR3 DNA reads TGCGCCAGTAAGCGGGAGGCATCCTACGAGCAGTACTTC.

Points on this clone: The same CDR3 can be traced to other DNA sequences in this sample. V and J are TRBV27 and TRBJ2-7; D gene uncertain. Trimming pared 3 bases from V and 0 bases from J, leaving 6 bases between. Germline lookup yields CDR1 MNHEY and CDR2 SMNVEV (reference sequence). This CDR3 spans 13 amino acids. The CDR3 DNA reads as TGTGCCAGCAGTTTCGCGAGCTCCTACGAGCAGTACTTC. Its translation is CASSFASSYEQYF.

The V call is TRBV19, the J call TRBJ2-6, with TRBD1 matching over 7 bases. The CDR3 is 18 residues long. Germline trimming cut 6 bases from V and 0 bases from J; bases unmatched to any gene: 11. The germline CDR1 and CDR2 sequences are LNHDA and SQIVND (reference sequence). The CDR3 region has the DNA TGTGCCAGTAGGCATACCGGGACAGATCCCTCTGGGGCCAACGTCCTGACTTTC. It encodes CASRHTGTDPSGANVLTF.

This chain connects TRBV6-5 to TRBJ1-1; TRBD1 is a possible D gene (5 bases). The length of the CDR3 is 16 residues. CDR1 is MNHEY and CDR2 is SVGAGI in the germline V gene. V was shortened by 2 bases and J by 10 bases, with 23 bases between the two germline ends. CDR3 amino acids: CASSYHPGTDQDGAFF. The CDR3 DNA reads TGTGCCAGCAGTTACCATCCCGGGACGGACCAGGACGGAGCTTTCTTT.

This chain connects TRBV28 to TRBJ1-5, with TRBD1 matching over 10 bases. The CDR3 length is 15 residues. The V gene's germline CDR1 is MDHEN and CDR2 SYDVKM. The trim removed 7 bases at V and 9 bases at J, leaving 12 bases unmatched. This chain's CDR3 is CASTRDRGLGLPQHF. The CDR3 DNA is TGTGCCAGCACCAGGGACAGGGGCCTGGGGTTGCCCCAGCATTTT.

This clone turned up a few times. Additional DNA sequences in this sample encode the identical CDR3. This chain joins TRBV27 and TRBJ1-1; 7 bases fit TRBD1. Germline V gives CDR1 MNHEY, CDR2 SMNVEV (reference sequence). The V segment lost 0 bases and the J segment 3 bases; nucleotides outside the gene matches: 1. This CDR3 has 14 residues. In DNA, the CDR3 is TGTGCCAGCAGTTTATCGACAGGGTACACTGAAGCTTTCTTT. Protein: CASSLSTGYTEAFF.

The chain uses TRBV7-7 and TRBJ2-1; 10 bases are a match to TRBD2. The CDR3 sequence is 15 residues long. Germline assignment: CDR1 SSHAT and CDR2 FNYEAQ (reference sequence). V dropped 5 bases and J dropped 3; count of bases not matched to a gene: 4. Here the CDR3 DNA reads TGTGCCAGCAGCCAAGGGACTAGCGACTACAATGAGCAGTTCTTC. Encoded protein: CASSQGTSDYNEQFF. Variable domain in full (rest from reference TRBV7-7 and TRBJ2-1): GAGVSQSPRYKVTKRGQDVTLRCDPISSHATLYWYQQALGQGPEFLTYFNYEAQPDKSGLPSDRFSAERPEGSISTLTIQRTEQRDSAMYRCASSQGTSDYNEQFFGPGTRLTVL.

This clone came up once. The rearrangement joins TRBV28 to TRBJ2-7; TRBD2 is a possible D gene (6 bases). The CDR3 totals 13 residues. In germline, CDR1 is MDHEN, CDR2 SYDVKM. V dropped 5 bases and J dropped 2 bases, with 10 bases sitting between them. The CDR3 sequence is CASSTGSTYEQYF. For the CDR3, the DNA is TGTGCCAGCAGTACCGGGAGCACCTACGAGCAGTACTTC.

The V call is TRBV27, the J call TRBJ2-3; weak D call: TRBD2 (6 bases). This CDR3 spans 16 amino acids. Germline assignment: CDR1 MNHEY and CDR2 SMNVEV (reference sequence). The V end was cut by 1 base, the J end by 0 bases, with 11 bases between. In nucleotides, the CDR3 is TGTGCCAGCAGTTTATTTACTGCGGGGAGCACAGATACGCAGTATTTT. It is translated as CASSLFTAGSTDTQYF.